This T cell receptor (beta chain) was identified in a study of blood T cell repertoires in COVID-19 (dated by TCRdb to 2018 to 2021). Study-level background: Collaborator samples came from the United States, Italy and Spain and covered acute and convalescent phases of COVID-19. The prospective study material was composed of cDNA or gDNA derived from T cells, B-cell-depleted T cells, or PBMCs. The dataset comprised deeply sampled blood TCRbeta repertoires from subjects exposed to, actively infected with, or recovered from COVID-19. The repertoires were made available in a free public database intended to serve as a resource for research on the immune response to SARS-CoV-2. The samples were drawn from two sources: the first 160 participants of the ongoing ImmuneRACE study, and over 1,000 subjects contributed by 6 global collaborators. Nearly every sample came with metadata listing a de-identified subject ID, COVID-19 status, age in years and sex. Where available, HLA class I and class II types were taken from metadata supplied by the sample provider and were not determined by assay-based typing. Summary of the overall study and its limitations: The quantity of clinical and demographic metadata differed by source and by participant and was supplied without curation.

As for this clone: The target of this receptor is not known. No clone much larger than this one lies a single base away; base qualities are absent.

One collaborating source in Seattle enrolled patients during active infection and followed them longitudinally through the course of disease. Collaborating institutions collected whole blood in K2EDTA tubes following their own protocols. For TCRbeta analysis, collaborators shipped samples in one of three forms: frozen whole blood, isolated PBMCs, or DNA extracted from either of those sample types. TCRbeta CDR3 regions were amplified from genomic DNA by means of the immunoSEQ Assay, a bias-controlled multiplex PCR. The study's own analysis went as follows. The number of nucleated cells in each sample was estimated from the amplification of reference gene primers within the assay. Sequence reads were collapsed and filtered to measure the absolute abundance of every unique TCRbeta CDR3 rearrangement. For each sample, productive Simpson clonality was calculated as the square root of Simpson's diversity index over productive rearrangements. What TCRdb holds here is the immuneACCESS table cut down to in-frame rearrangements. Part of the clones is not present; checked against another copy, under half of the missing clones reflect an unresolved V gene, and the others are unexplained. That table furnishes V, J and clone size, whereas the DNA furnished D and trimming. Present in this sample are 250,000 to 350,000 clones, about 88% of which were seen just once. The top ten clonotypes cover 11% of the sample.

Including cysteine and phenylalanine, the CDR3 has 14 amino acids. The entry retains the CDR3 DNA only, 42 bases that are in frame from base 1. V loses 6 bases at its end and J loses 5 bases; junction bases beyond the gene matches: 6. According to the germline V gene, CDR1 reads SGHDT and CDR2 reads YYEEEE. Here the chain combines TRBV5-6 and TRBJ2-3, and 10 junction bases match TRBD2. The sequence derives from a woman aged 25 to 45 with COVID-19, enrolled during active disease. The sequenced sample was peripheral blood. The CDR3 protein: CASMGLAFGDTQYF. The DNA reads TGTGCCAGCATGGGACTAGCGTTTGGAGATACGCAGTATTTT. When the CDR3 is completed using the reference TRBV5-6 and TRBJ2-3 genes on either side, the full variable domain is DAGVTQSPTHLIKTRGQQVTLRCSPKSGHDTVSWYQQALGQGPQFIFQYYEEEERQRGNFPDRFSGHQFPNYSSELNVNALLLGDSALYLCASMGLAFGDTQYFGPGTRLTVL.